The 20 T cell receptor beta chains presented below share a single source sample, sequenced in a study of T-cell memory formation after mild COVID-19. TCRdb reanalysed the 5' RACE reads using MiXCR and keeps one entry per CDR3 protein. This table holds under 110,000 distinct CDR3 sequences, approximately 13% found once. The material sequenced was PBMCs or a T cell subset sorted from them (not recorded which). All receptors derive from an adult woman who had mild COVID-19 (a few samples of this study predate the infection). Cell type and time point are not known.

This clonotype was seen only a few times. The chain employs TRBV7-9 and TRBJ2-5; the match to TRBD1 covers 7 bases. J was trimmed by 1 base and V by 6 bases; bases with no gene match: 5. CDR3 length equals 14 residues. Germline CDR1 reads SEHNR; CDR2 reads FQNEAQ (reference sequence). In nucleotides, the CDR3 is TGTGCCAGCAGTTTCGAGGGGGCCCAAGAGACCCAGTACTTC. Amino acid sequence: CASSFEGAQETQYF. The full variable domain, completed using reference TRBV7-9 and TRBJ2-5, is DTGVSQNPRHKITKRGQNVTFRCDPISEHNRLYWYRQTLGQGPEFLTYFQNEAQLEKSRLLSDRFSAERPKGSFSTLEIQRTEQGDSAMYLCASSFEGAQETQYFGPGTRLLVL.

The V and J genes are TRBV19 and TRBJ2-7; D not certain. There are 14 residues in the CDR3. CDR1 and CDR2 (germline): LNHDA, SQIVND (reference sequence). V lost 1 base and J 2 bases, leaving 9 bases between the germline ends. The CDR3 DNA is TGTGCCAGTAGTATAGTAACGGGTCCCTACGAGCAGTACTTC. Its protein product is CASSIVTGPYEQYF.

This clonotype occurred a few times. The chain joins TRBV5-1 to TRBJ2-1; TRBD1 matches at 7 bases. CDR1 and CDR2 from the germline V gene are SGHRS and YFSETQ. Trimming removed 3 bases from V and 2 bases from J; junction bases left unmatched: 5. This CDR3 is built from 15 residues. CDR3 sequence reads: CASSYEGAAYNEQFF. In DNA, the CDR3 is TGCGCCAGCAGCTATGAGGGGGCCGCCTACAATGAGCAGTTCTTC.

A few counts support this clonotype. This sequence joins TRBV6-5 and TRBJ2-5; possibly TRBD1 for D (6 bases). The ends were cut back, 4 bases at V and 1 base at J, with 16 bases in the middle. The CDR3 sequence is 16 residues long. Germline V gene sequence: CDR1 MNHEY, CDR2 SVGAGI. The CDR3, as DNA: TGTGCCAGCAGTTTCGGGACAACTCCTTCCCAAGAGACCCAGTACTTC. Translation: CASSFGTTPSQETQYF.

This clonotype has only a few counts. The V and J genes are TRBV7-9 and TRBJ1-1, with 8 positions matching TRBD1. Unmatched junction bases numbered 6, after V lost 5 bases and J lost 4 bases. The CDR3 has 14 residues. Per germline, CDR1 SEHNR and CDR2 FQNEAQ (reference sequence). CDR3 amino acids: CASSQVTGVTEAFF. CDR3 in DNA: TGTGCCAGCAGCCAAGTGACAGGGGTCACTGAAGCTTTCTTT.

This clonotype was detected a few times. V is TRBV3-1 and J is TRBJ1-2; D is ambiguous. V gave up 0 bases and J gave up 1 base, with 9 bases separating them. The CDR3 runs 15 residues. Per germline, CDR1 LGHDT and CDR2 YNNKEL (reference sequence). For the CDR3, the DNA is TGTGCCAGCAGCCAAGAGTTTGGGATTAACTATGGCTACACCTTC. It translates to CASSQEFGINYGYTF.

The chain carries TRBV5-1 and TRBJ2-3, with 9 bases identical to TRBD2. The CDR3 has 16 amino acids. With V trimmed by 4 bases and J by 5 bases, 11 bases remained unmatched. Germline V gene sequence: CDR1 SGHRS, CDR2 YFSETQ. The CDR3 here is CASSPLTSGGEDTQYF. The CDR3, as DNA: TGCGCCAGCAGCCCCCTGACTAGCGGCGGTGAAGATACGCAGTATTTT.

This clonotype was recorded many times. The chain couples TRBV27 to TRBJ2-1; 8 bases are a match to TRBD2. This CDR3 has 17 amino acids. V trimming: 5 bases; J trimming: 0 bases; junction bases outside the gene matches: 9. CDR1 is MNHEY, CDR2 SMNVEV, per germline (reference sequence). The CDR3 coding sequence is TGTGCCAGCAGTACCTTACGGGAGGGGAGCTCCTACAATGAGCAGTTCTTC. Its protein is CASSTLREGSSYNEQFF.

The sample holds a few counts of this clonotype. The CDR3 coding sequence is TGTGCCAGCATAAGTAGCAGAAATAACTATGGCTACACCTTC. It is translated as CASISSRNNYGYTF. The rearrangement uses TRBV7-9 and TRBJ1-2; no definite D call. V dropped 7 bases and J dropped 1 base, with 13 bases sitting between them. Germline assignment: CDR1 SEHNR and CDR2 FQNEAQ (reference sequence). The CDR3 length is 14 residues.

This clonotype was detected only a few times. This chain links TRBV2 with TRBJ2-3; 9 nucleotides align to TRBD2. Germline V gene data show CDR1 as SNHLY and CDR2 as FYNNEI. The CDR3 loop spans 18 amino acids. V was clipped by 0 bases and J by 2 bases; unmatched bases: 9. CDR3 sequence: CASSEALRSGSFTDTQYF. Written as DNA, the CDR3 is TGTGCCAGCAGTGAAGCGCTTCGTAGCGGGAGTTTCACAGATACGCAGTATTTT.

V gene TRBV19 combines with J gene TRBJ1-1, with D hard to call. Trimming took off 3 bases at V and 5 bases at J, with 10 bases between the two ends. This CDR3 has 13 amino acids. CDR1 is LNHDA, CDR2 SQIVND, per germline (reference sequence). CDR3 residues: CASSISLRTEAFF. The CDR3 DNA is TGTGCCAGTAGTATCAGTCTGCGAACTGAAGCTTTCTTT.

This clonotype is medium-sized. DNA for the CDR3: TGTGCCAGCAGCGCCGGGACGGCTAGCACAGATACGCAGTATTTT. It translates to CASSAGTASTDTQYF. The V and J genes are TRBV2 and TRBJ2-3; either TRBD1 or TRBD2 may supply D (5 bases each). CDR3 size: 15 residues. CDR1 is SNHLY, CDR2 FYNNEI, per germline. Trimming took 6 bases from V and 0 from J, leaving 13 bases between them.

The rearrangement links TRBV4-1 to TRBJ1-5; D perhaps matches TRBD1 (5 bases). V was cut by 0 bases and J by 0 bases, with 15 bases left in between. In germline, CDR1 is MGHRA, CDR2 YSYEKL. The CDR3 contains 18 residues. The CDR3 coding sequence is TGCGCCAGCAGCCAAGACGGTCCGGGCAGGGATAGCAATCAGCCCCAGCATTTT. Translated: CASSQDGPGRDSNQPQHF.

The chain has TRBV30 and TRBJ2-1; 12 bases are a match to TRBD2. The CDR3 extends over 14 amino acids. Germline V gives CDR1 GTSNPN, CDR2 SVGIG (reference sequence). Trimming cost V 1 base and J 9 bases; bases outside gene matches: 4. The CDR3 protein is CAWSGTSGISEQFF. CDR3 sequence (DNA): TGTGCCTGGAGTGGGACTAGCGGGATTAGTGAGCAGTTCTTC. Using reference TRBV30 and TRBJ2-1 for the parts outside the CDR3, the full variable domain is SQTIHQWPATLVQPVGSPLSLECTVEGTSNPNLYWYRQAAGRGLQLLFYSVGIGQISSEVPQNLSASRPQDRQFILSSKKLLLSDSGFYLCAWSGTSGISEQFFGPGTRLTVL.

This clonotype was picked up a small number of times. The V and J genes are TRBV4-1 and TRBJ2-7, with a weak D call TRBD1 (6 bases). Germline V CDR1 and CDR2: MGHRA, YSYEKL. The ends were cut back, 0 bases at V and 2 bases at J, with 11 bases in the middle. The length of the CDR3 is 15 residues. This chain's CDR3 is CASSQEEGHTYEQYF. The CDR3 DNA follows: TGCGCCAGCAGCCAAGAAGAGGGACATACCTACGAGCAGTACTTC.

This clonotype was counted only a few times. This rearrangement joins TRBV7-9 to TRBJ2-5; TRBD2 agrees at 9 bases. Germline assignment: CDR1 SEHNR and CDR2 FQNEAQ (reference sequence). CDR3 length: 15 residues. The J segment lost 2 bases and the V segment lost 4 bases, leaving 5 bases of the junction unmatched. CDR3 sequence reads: CASSSTSGEQETQYF. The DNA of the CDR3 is TGTGCCAGCAGCTCGACTAGCGGAGAACAAGAGACCCAGTACTTC.

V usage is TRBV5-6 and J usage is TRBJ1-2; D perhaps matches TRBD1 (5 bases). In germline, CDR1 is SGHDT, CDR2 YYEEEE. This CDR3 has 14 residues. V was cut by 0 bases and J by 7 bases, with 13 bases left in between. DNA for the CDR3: TGTGCCAGCAGCTTGGCAGGGAGACTCGGTGGCTACACCTTC. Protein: CASSLAGRLGGYTF.

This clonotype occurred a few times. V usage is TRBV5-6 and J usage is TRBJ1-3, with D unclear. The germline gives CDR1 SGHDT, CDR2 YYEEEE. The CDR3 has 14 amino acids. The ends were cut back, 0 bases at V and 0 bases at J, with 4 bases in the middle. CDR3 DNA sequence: TGTGCCAGCAGCTTGGGGGACTCTGGAAACACCATATATTTT. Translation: CASSLGDSGNTIYF.

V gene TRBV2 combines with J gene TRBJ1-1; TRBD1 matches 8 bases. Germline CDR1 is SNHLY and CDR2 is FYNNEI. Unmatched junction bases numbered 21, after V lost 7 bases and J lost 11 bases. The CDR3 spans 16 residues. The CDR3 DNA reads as TGTGCCAGCAATAAAGGGTTCGGGCAGGGGGCCCACCGGGCTTTCTTT. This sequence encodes CASNKGFGQGAHRAFF.

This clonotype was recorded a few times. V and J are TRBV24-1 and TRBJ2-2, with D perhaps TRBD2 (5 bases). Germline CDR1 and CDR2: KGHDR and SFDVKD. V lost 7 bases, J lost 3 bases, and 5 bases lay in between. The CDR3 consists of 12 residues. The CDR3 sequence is CATRGDTGELFF. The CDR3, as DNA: TGTGCCACCAGGGGAGACACCGGGGAGCTGTTTTTT.